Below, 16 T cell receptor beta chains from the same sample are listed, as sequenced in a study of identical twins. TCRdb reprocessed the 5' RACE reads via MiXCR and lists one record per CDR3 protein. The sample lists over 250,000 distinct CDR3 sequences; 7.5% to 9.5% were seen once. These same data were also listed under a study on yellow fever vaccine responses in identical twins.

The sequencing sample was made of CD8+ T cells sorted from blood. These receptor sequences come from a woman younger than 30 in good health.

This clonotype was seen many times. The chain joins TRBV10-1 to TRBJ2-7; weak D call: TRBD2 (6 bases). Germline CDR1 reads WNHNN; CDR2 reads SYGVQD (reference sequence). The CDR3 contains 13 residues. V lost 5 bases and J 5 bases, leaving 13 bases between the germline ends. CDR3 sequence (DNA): TGCGCCAGCAGTCCGGGACTGCGGCACGAGCAGTACTTC. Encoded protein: CASSPGLRHEQYF.

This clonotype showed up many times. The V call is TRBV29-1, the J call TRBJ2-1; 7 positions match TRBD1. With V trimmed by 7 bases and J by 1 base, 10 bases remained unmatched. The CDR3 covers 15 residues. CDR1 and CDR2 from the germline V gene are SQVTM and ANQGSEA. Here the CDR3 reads CSADEGAKSYNEQFF. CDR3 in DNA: TGCAGCGCCGACGAGGGGGCGAAATCCTACAATGAGCAGTTCTTC.

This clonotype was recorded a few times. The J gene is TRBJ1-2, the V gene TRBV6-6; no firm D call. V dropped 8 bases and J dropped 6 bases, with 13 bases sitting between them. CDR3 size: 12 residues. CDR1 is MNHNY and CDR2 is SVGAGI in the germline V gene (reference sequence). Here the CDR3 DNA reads TGTGCCAGCGGACGGCTCGTGGATGGCTACACCTTC. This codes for CASGRLVDGYTF.

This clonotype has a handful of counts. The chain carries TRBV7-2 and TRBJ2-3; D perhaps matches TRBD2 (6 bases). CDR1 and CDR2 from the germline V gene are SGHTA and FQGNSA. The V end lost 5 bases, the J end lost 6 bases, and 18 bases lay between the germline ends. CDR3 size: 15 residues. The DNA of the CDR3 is TGTGCCAGCAGCGACCGGGACTCTGGCGCGGATACGCAGTATTTT. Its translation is CASSDRDSGADTQYF.

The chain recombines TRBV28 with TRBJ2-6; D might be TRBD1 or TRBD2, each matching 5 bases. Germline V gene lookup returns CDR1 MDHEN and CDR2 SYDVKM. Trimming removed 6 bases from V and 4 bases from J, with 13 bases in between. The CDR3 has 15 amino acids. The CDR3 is CASRWDGAGANVLTF. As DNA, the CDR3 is TGTGCCAGCAGATGGGACGGGGCCGGGGCCAACGTCCTGACTTTC.

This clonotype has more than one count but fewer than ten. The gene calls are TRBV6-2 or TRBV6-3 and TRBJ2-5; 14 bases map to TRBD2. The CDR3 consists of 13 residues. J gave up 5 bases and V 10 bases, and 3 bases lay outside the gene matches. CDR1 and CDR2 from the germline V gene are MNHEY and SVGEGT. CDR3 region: CATRTSGRETQYF. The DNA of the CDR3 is TGTGCCACCCGGACTAGCGGGAGGGAGACCCAGTACTTC.

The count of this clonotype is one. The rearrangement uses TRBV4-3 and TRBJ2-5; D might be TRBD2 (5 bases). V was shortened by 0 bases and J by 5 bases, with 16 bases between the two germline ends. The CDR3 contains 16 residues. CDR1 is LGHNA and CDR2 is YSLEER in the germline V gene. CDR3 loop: CASSQDRETPWETQYF. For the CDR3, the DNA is TGCGCCAGCAGCCAAGATCGGGAAACACCGTGGGAGACCCAGTACTTC.

For the CDR3, the DNA is TGTGCCAGCAGTCCCCCCCGGGGGCGCGGCACAGATACGCAGTATTTT. Its protein is CASSPPRGRGTDTQYF. This chain uses TRBV12-3 or TRBV12-4 with TRBJ2-3, with D perhaps matching TRBD1 or TRBD2 (6 bases each). Trimming left V 5 bases short and J 1 base short, with 16 bases between. The CDR3 is 16 residues long.

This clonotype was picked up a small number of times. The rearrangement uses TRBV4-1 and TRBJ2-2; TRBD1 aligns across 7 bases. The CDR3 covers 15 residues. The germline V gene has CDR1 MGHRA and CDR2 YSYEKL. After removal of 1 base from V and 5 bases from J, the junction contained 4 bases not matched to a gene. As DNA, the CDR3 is TGCGCCAGCAGCCAAGGACAGGGACAAACCGGGGAGCTGTTTTTT. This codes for CASSQGQGQTGELFF.

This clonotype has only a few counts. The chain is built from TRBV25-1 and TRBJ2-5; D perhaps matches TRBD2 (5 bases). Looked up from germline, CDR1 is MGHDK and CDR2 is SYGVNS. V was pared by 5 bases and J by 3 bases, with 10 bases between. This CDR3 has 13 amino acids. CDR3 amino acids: CASSHQEEETQYF. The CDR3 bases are TGTGCCAGCAGTCATCAGGAGGAAGAGACCCAGTACTTC.

The CDR3 bases are TGTGCCAGCAGCCAAGCCCCAGGGCGTACCGAACACGGTGAAGCTTTCTTT. This sequence encodes CASSQAPGRTEHGEAFF. J is TRBJ1-1 and V is TRBV4-2, with D maybe TRBD1 (5 bases). The CDR3 has 17 amino acids. Germline V gene data show CDR1 as LGHNA and CDR2 as YNFKEQ. Trimming cost V 1 base and J 7 bases, with 22 bases left between them.

CDR3 region: CASSLTGGALETQYF. The CDR3 DNA follows: TGTGCCAGCAGCCTAACAGGGGGCGCTTTAGAGACCCAGTACTTC. The chain recombines TRBV6-1 with TRBJ2-5; 9 bases align to TRBD1. CDR1 is MNHNS and CDR2 is SASEGT in the germline V gene. The CDR3 runs to 15 residues. The junction had 9 bases not matched to a gene; V was cut back by 6 bases and J by 4 bases.

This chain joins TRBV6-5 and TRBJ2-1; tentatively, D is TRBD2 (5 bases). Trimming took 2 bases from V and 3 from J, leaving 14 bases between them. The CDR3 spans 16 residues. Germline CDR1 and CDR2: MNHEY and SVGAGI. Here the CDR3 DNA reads TGTGCCAGCAGTTACCTGTACCGGGATATCTACAATGAGCAGTTCTTC. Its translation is CASSYLYRDIYNEQFF.

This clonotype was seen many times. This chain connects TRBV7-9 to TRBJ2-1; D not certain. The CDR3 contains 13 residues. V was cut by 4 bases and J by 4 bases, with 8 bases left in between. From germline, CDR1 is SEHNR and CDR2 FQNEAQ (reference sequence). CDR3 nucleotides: TGTGCCAGCAGCTCAAAGTTGTACAATGAGCAGTTCTTC. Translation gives CASSSKLYNEQFF.

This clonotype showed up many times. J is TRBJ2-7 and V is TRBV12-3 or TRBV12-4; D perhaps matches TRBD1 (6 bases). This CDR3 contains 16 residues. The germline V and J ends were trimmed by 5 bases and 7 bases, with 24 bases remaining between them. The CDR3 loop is CASSLRPGHLLEEQYF. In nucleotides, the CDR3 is TGTGCCAGCAGTCTACGCCCGGGACACCTATTGGAGGAGCAGTACTTC.

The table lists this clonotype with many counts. The CDR3 coding sequence is TGTGCCAGCAGCACCCCGGGACTAGCGGGAAAAGATACGCAGTATTTT. Protein product: CASSTPGLAGKDTQYF. The chain employs TRBV7-8 and TRBJ2-3, with 13 positions matching TRBD2. Germline loops: CDR1 SGHVS, CDR2 FQNEAQ. Losses at the gene ends were 5 bases for V and 5 bases for J; bases not matched to a gene: 7. This CDR3 comprises 16 residues. The full variable domain, in which reference TRBV7-8 and TRBJ2-3 provide the parts outside the CDR3, is GAGVSQSPRYKVAKRGQDVALRCDPISGHVSLFWYQQALGQGPEFLTYFQNEAQLDKSGLPSDRFFAERPEGSVSTLKIQRTQQEDSAVYLCASSTPGLAGKDTQYFGPGTRLTVL.